These 27 T cell receptor beta chains came from one sample sequenced in a study of blood T cell repertoires in COVID-19. Produced via immunoSEQ multiplex PCR; TCRdb's table is partial and in-frame only. The data hold 250,000 or so clones, with less than 95% observed a single time. Material for sequencing was PBMCs or T cells enriched from blood (not recorded which). These receptor sequences come from a man between 40 and 49 years old who had been exposed to COVID-19.

The genes are TRBV9 and TRBJ2-2; TRBD1 is a possible D gene (5 bases). The CDR3 is 15 residues long. Between the trimmed V and J ends, which lost 0 bases and 1 base, there was a span of 7 bases. CDR1 and CDR2 from the germline V gene are SGDLS and YYNGEE. The CDR3: CASSVVGENTGELFF. Here the CDR3 DNA reads TGTGCCAGCAGCGTAGTAGGGGAGAACACCGGGGAGCTGTTTTTT. Looking up the rest from reference TRBV9 and TRBJ2-2 gives the full variable domain: DSGVTQTPKHLITATGQRVTLRCSPRSGDLSVYWYQQSLDQGLQFLIQYYNGEERAKGNILERFSAQQFPDLHSELNLSSLELGDSALYFCASSVVGENTGELFFGEGSRLTVL.

The rearrangement uses TRBV3-1 (or the pseudogene TRBV3-2) and TRBJ2-5; 7 bases are shared with TRBD2. V was clipped by 4 bases and J by 5 bases; unmatched bases: 4. The CDR3 has 13 residues. In germline, CDR1 is LGHDT, CDR2 YNNKEL (reference sequence). In DNA, the CDR3 is TGTGCCAGCAGCCTGCTCGGGGGGGAGACCCAGTACTTC. Protein product: CASSLLGGETQYF.

This sequence joins TRBV5-1 and TRBJ1-2; TRBD1 might be the D (5 bases). Germline CDR1 is SGHRS and CDR2 is YFSETQ. V was clipped by 5 bases and J by 0 bases, with 11 bases between them. The length of the CDR3 is 14 residues. CDR3 nucleotide sequence: TGCGCCAGCAGGGGACTCAAATCTAACTATGGCTACACCTTC. Translating it yields CASRGLKSNYGYTF.

The chain employs TRBV6-4 and TRBJ1-2; D possibly corresponds to TRBD1 (6 bases). V lost 3 bases and J lost 4, with 15 bases in between. CDR3 length: 15 amino acids. Per the germline V gene, CDR1 is MRHNA and CDR2 is SNTAGT. CDR3 residues: CASSEGGAESYGYTF. The CDR3 coding sequence is TGTGCCAGCAGTGAAGGGGGTGCCGAAAGCTATGGCTACACCTTC.

The genes are TRBV29-1 and TRBJ2-1; 8 bases fit TRBD2. This CDR3 has 13 residues. Per the germline V gene, CDR1 is SQVTM and CDR2 is ANQGSEA. Trimming at V came to 4 bases and at J to 9 bases, leaving 8 bases not matched to a gene. The CDR3 here is CSVVGTSVFEQFF. CDR3 bases: TGCAGCGTTGTTGGGACTAGTGTTTTTGAGCAGTTCTTC.

The chain uses TRBV28 and TRBJ2-7, with 7 bases lining up with TRBD1. CDR3 length equals 14 residues. The germline V gene has CDR1 MDHEN and CDR2 SYDVKM. J lost 3 bases, V lost 5 bases, and 7 bases had no gene match. CDR3 in amino acids: CASSKQGHYYEQYF. In nucleotides, the CDR3 is TGTGCCAGCAGTAAACAGGGGCACTACTACGAGCAGTACTTC.

The sample holds one count of this clone. This chain joins TRBV19 and TRBJ1-1; D gene uncertain. The CDR3 is 14 amino acids. Germline values: CDR1 LNHDA, CDR2 SQIVND (reference sequence). Deletions cut 7 bases from V and 4 bases from J, with 16 bases between. CDR3 loop: CASTGVKRVTEAFF. CDR3 sequence (DNA): TGTGCCAGTACGGGTGTGAAACGGGTCACTGAAGCTTTCTTT.

The gene calls are TRBV27 and TRBJ2-5, with a tentative D call TRBD1 (6 bases). Trimming took off 6 bases at V and 5 bases at J, with 13 bases between the two ends. The CDR3 contains 13 residues. The V gene's germline CDR1 is MNHEY and CDR2 SMNVEV (reference sequence). This chain's CDR3 is CASSRERGETQYF. The CDR3 DNA reads as TGTGCCAGCAGCCGCGAGAGGGGGGAGACCCAGTACTTC.

J is TRBJ1-1 and V is TRBV5-1, with 7 bases fitting TRBD1. The CDR3 runs to 15 residues. Germline CDR1 is SGHRS and CDR2 is YFSETQ. J was trimmed by 1 base and V by 4 bases; bases with no gene match: 7. In DNA, the CDR3 is TGCGCCAGCAGCAGAGAGACAGGGAGGAACACTGAAGCTTTCTTT. This encodes CASSRETGRNTEAFF.

V is TRBV19 and J is TRBJ2-5; 9 nucleotides agree with TRBD2. The germline CDR1 and CDR2 sequences are LNHDA and SQIVND (reference sequence). After removal of 4 bases from V and 5 bases from J, the junction contained 14 bases not matched to a gene. This CDR3 region has 17 residues. The CDR3 loop is CASSTIAGVKKGETQYF. The CDR3 DNA follows: TGTGCCAGTAGTACTATAGCGGGAGTGAAGAAGGGGGAGACCCAGTACTTC.

The chain links TRBV9 to TRBJ2-5; 8 bases are shared with TRBD1. V trimming: 3 bases; J trimming: 4 bases; junction bases outside the gene matches: 5. This CDR3 region has 14 residues. CDR1 and CDR2 (germline): SGDLS, YYNGEE. The CDR3 DNA reads as TGTGCCAGCAGCGCCGGACAGGGATCAGAGACCCAGTACTTC. Encoded protein: CASSAGQGSETQYF. The full variable domain, completed using reference TRBV9 and TRBJ2-5, is DSGVTQTPKHLITATGQRVTLRCSPRSGDLSVYWYQQSLDQGLQFLIQYYNGEERAKGNILERFSAQQFPDLHSELNLSSLELGDSALYFCASSAGQGSETQYFGPGTRLLVL.

The chain employs TRBV28 and TRBJ1-5; D perhaps matches TRBD1 (5 bases). There are 14 residues in the CDR3. Germline CDR1 and CDR2: MDHEN and SYDVKM. V was clipped by 6 bases and J by 8 bases, with 17 bases between them. The CDR3 region is CASRDGGGIKPQHF. The CDR3 DNA reads TGTGCCAGCAGGGATGGGGGGGGGATCAAGCCCCAGCATTTT.

CDR3: CASSSFGTGETNYGYTF. In DNA form, the CDR3 reads TGTGCCAGCAGTTCCTTTGGGACAGGGGAGACTAACTATGGCTACACCTTC. The J gene is TRBJ1-2, the V gene TRBV5-8; 10 bases align to TRBD1. V shed 5 bases and J 0 bases; nucleotides not matched to a gene: 10. The CDR3 has 17 residues. The germline CDR1 and CDR2 sequences are SGHTS and YDEGEE.

The rearrangement uses TRBV14 and TRBJ1-1, with TRBD1 identical over 10 bases. Germline CDR1 reads SGHDN; CDR2 reads FVKESK. Losses at the gene ends were 2 bases for V and 6 bases for J; bases not matched to a gene: 6. The CDR3 sequence is 15 residues long. DNA for the CDR3: TGTGCCAGCAGCCAACAGACAGGGGGCGGATCTGAAGCTTTCTTT. This codes for CASSQQTGGGSEAFF.

The rearrangement uses TRBV6-5 and TRBJ2-7, with TRBD2 identical over 8 bases. Unmatched junction bases numbered 9, after V lost 6 bases and J lost 2 bases. The CDR3 sequence is 15 residues long. Germline CDR1 and CDR2: MNHEY and SVGAGI. CDR3 sequence: CASSTNLLAAYEQYF. CDR3 DNA sequence: TGTGCCAGCAGCACAAACCTACTAGCGGCCTACGAGCAGTACTTC.

This clone has a single count. The chain carries TRBV6-2 or TRBV6-3 and TRBJ1-2; a weak D match, TRBD1 (5 bases). V was clipped by 0 bases and J by 10 bases, with 15 bases between them. Germline CDR1 and CDR2: MNHEY and SVGEGT. CDR3 length: 14 residues. The CDR3 DNA reads as TGTGCCAGCAGTTACTCCGGCAGGGTGCGAGACTACACCTTC. This translates into CASSYSGRVRDYTF.

The gene calls are TRBV4-1 and TRBJ2-6; D gene uncertain. The V gene lost 1 base and the J gene lost 12 bases, with 19 bases spanning the gap. The CDR3 spans 16 residues. The germline gives CDR1 MGHRA, CDR2 YSYEKL. The CDR3 sequence is CASSQVGGGPTTVLTF. The CDR3 nucleotides read TGCGCCAGCAGCCAAGTGGGTGGTGGTCCGACAACCGTCCTGACTTTC.

The V gene is TRBV30, the J gene TRBJ1-1; D possibly corresponds to TRBD1 (6 bases). The CDR3 contains 18 residues. CDR1 and CDR2 (germline): GTSNPN, SVGIG (reference sequence). The V end was cut by 0 bases, the J end by 2 bases, with 22 bases between. This CDR3 is CAWSVRSAGAWFNTEAFF. Here the CDR3 DNA reads TGTGCCTGGAGTGTAAGATCGGCGGGGGCTTGGTTTAACACTGAAGCTTTCTTT.

The chain carries TRBV30 and TRBJ2-5; D call uncertain. The CDR3 totals 11 residues. Trimming pared 0 bases from V and 5 bases from J, leaving 4 bases between. Germline V gene sequence: CDR1 GTSNPN, CDR2 SVGIG (reference sequence). CDR3 bases: TGTGCCTGGAGTGTACGGGAGACCCAGTACTTC. This sequence encodes CAWSVRETQYF. The full variable domain, rest sourced from reference TRBV30 and TRBJ2-5, is SQTIHQWPATLVQPVGSPLSLECTVEGTSNPNLYWYRQAAGRGLQLLFYSVGIGQISSEVPQNLSASRPQDRQFILSSKKLLLSDSGFYLCAWSVRETQYFGPGTRLLVL.

The V call is TRBV7-2, the J call TRBJ1-4; TRBD1 matches 9 bases. The germline V gene encodes CDR1 SGHTA and CDR2 FQGNSA. The CDR3 consists of 14 residues. The trim removed 8 bases at V and 8 bases at J, leaving 9 bases unmatched. The CDR3 sequence: CASGNRGLGEKLFF. Written as DNA, the CDR3 is TGTGCCAGCGGGAACAGGGGGCTTGGAGAAAAACTGTTTTTT.

The rearrangement uses TRBV6-5 and TRBJ2-1; 8 nucleotides line up with TRBD2. From germline, CDR1 is MNHEY and CDR2 SVGAGI. There are 13 residues in the CDR3. J lost 7 bases, V lost 11 bases, and 10 bases had no gene match. The chain's CDR3 is CAGSGGPSNEQFF. CDR3 in DNA: TGTGCCGGGTCGGGAGGGCCTAGTAATGAGCAGTTCTTC.

This clone was observed once. The chain's CDR3 is CASSLYRGYQAEQFF. The CDR3 nucleotides are TGTGCCAGCAGTTTATACAGGGGATATCAGGCTGAGCAGTTCTTC. The gene calls are TRBV28 and TRBJ2-1, with TRBD1 matching 7 bases. The CDR3 spans 15 residues. CDR1 and CDR2 from the germline V gene are MDHEN and SYDVKM. J gave up 9 bases and V 1 base, and 9 bases lay outside the gene matches.

This sequence joins TRBV30 and TRBJ1-6; 10 nucleotides line up with TRBD1. After removal of 3 bases from V and 7 bases from J, the junction contained 6 bases not matched to a gene. Germline V gene data show CDR1 as GTSNPN and CDR2 as SVGIG (reference sequence). CDR3 length equals 15 residues. CDR3 protein: CAWRPGQGVNSPLHF. In DNA, the CDR3 is TGTGCCTGGAGACCAGGACAGGGGGTGAATTCACCCCTCCACTTT.

V is TRBV27 and J is TRBJ2-1, with 12 bases matching TRBD2. The germline V gene has CDR1 MNHEY and CDR2 SMNVEV (reference sequence). This CDR3 is built from 19 residues. The V gene end was trimmed by 3 bases and the J gene end by 0 bases; junction bases not matched to a gene: 9. The chain's CDR3 is CASSFRGLAGLSSYNEQFF. The CDR3 DNA reads as TGTGCCAGCAGTTTTAGAGGACTAGCGGGACTCAGCTCCTACAATGAGCAGTTCTTC.

The CDR3 DNA is TGTGCCAGCAGCACTCGACAGGGAACATCACCCCTCCACTTT. It specifies CASSTRQGTSPLHF. V is TRBV7-8 and J is TRBJ1-6; 7 bases align to TRBD1. This CDR3 has 14 amino acids. J was trimmed by 10 bases and V by 5 bases; bases with no gene match: 8. Per the germline V gene, CDR1 is SGHVS and CDR2 is FQNEAQ. Filled out from reference TRBV7-8 and TRBJ1-6, the complete variable domain reads GAGVSQSPRYKVAKRGQDVALRCDPISGHVSLFWYQQALGQGPEFLTYFQNEAQLDKSGLPSDRFFAERPEGSVSTLKIQRTQQEDSAVYLCASSTRQGTSPLHFGNGTRLTVT.

The genes are TRBV5-6 and TRBJ1-2, with 9 bases lining up with TRBD1. CDR3 length: 13 amino acids. V was clipped by 7 bases and J by 5 bases; unmatched bases: 6. Germline CDR1 reads SGHDT; CDR2 reads YYEEEE. CDR3: CASLGDRGYGYTF. The DNA for the CDR3 is TGTGCCAGCTTAGGCGACAGGGGGTATGGCTACACCTTC.

The rearrangement uses TRBV7-2 and TRBJ2-1, with D possibly TRBD1 on 6 matching bases. Germline CDR1 and CDR2: SGHTA and FQGNSA. Trimming removed 1 base from V and 7 bases from J, with 14 bases in between. CDR3 size: 15 residues. The CDR3 reads CASSLDRTVRNEQFF. The CDR3 DNA reads TGTGCCAGCAGCTTAGACAGGACAGTGAGAAATGAGCAGTTCTTC.